One and the same sample provided the 6 T cell receptor beta chains below, sequenced in a study of T-cell reconstitution after alpha-beta-depleted transplantation in children. This sample's TCRbeta library carried unique molecular identifier barcodes. TCRdb re-analysed the PCR reads in MiXCR, keeping a single row per CDR3 protein. The sample shows about 580,000 distinct CDR3 sequences, 23% of them seen only once. Sample: PBMCs, mostly from graft donor cells, taken 360 days after TCRalphabeta/CD19-depleted stem cell transplant. Every receptor here comes from a boy under two years old who had a stem cell transplant for acute myeloid leukemia, so the T cells may come from the graft donor.

V and J are TRBV29-1 and TRBJ2-5, with D perhaps TRBD2 (6 bases). CDR1 SQVTM and CDR2 ANQGSEA come from the germline V gene. Trimming removed 8 bases from V and 2 bases from J, with 21 bases in between. The CDR3 loop spans 15 amino acids. CDR3 DNA sequence: TGCAGCTCCTCACCAATGGGACTTCGGCAAGAGACCCAGTACTTC. Translated: CSSSPMGLRQETQYF.

This clonotype was recorded many times. The V and J genes are TRBV29-1 and TRBJ2-3; D uncertain. This CDR3 has 12 residues. Germline V gene data show CDR1 as SQVTM and CDR2 as ANQGSEA. V shed 0 bases and J shed 1 base, with 2 bases lying between them. The CDR3 region is CSVEERTDTQYF. The CDR3, as DNA: TGCAGCGTTGAAGAACGCACAGATACGCAGTATTTT.

V usage is TRBV5-6 and J usage is TRBJ2-2; unclear D gene. The CDR3 covers 13 residues. V gave up 6 bases and J gave up 6 bases, with 12 bases separating them. Looked up from germline, CDR1 is SGHDT and CDR2 is YYEEEE. CDR3 coding DNA: TGTGCCAGCACCTATTCGGAACCCGGGGAGCTGTTTTTT. It codes for CASTYSEPGELFF.

The table lists this clonotype with a few counts. V and J are TRBV29-1 and TRBJ2-3; maybe TRBD2 (7 bases). The CDR3 is 15 amino acids. Germline CDR1 SQVTM, CDR2 ANQGSEA. The V end lost 6 bases, the J end lost 8 bases, and 24 bases lay between the germline ends. DNA of the CDR3: TGCAGCGTAAGCGGGACACTTAATCCGGTTGGTACGCAGTATTTT. It translates to CSVSGTLNPVGTQYF.

This clonotype was detected only a few times. V and J are TRBV5-1 and TRBJ2-5, with 8 bases fitting TRBD1. Germline loops: CDR1 SGHRS, CDR2 YFSETQ. The CDR3 sequence is 16 residues long. The V and J ends lost 0 bases and 2 bases, in that order; junction bases with no gene match: 6. CDR3 nucleotides: TGCGCCAGCAGCTTGGGGACAGGGAGGTCTCAAGAGACCCAGTACTTC. Amino acids: CASSLGTGRSQETQYF.

The CDR3, as DNA: TGCAGCGCAGTGGGGGTAGCGGGGAGCTCCTACGAGCAGTACGTC. It is translated as CSAVGVAGSSYEQYV. The chain joins TRBV29-1 to TRBJ2-7, with 8 bases matching TRBD2. There are 15 residues in the CDR3. The V and J ends lost 7 bases and 0 bases, in that order; junction bases with no gene match: 11. In germline, CDR1 is SQVTM, CDR2 ANQGSEA.